This T cell receptor (beta chain) was sequenced during a study of Graves' ophthalmopathy and Graves' hyperthyroidism. RNA transcripts were the template, and TCR beta CDR3 regions were amplified from them. An initial RT-PCR round employing HTBI primers preceded a second-round multiplex PCR. Each CDR3 protein is one row after TCRdb ran MiXCR on the multiplex PCR reads. This sample has about 740,000 distinct CDR3 sequences, with roughly two fifths found just once. The CDR3 spans 12 residues. Germline CDR1 reads SNHLY; CDR2 reads FYNNEI. The junction had 3 bases not matched to a gene; V was cut back by 5 bases and J by 7 bases.

This rearrangement joins TRBV2 to TRBJ1-2; 8 positions match TRBD1. This TCR was sampled from an adult man with Graves' ophthalmopathy. Sequencing was carried out using peripheral blood. The CDR3 bases are TGTGCCAGCAGTCAGGGGGCCAGTGGCTACACCTTC. Residues: CASSQGASGYTF.